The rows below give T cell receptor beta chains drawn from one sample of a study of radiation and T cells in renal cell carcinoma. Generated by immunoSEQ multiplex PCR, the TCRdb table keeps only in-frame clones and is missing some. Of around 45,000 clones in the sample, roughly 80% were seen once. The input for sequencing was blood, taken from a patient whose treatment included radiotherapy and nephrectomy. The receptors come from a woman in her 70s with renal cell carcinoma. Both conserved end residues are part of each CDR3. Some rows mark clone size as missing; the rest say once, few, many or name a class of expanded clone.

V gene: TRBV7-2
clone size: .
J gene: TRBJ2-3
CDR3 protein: CASSPTGLPTQYF

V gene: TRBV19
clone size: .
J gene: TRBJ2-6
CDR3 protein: CATAGGSGANVLTF

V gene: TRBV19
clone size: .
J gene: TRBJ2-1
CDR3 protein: CASSTRDTYNEQFF

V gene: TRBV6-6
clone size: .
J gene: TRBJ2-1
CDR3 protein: CASDQTSGRAHNEQFF

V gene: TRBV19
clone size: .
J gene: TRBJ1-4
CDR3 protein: CASSIGGASGEKLFF

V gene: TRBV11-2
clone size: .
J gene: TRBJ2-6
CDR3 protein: CASSRVVGTGANVLTF

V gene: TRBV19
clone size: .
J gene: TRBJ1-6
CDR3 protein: CASSLQGAGNSPLHF

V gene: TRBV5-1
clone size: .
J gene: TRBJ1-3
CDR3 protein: CASSLGTGNTIYF

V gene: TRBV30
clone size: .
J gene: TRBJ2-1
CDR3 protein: CAWTPGTGVSSPFF

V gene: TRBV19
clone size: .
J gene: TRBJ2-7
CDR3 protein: CASSIVGLAGLYEQYF

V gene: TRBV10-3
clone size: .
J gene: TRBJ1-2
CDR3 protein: CAIRDPGQGYGYTF

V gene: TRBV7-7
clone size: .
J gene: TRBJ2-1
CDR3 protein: CASSLEASGGGNEQFF

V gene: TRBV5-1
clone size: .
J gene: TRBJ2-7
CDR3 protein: CASSDDRSSYEQYF

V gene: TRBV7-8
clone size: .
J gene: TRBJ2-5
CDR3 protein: CASSLGTSVGTQYF

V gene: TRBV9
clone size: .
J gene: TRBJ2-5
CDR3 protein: CASSPRDGGSETQYF

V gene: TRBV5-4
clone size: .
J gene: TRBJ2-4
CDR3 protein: CASSIRTSGRTGNIQYF

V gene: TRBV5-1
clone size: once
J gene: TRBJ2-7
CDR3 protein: CASSLVAGEQYEQYF

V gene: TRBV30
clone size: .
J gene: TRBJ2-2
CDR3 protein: CAWSPSLGELFF

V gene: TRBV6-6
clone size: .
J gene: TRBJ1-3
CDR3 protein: CASREVRLSGNTIYF

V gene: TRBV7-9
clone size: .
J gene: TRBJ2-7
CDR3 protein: CASSLGYSGYEQYF

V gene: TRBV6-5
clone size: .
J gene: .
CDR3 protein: CASSYRPGGTYEQYF

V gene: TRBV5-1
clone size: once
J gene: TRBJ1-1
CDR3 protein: CASSLLPSGGTENTEAFF

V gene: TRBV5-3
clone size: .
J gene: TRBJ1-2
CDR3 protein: CARSRPGYGYTF

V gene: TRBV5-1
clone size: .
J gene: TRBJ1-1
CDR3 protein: CASSPRQGGDTEAFF

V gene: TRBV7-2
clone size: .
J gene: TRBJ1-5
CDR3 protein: CASSDRDPGVGQPQHF

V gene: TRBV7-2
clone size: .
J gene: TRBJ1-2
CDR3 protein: CASSSPNTGGNGYTF

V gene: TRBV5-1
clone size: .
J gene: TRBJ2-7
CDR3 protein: CASSLARGQDYEQYF

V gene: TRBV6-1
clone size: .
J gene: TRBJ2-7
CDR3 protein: CASSEGLAGFYEQYF

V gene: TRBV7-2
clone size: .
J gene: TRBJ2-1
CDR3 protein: CASSLDYPAEQFF

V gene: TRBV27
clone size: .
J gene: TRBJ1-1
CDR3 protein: CASSLGTDLNTEAFF

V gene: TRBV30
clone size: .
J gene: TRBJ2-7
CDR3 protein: CAWSVSPQPPGQYF

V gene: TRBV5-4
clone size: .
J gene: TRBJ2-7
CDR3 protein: CASSLASSGSLYEQYF

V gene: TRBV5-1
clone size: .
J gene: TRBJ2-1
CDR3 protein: CASRSAGTRSLSEQFF

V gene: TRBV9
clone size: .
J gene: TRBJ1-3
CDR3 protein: CASRTGNTIYF

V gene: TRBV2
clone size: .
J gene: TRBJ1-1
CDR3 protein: CASSLRVATEAFF

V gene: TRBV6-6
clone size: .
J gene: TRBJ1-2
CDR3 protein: CASSTQDRANYGYTF

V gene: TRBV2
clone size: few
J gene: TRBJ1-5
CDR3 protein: CASSNLNQPQHF

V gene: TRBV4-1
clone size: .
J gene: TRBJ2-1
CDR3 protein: CASSQAPTSGNRNEQFF

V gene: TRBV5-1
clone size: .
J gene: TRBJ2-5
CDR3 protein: CASSFGLAGDQETQYF

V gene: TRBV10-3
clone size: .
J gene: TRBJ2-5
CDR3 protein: CAIKTEEQETQYF

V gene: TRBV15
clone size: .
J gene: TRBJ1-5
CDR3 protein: CATSRETGPQHF

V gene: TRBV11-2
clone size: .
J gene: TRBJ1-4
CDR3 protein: CASSSLGGLGEKLFF

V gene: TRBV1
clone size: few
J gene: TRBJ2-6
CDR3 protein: CQSRANVLTF

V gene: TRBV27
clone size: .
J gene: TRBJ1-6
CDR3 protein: CASIPKGGSDSPLHF

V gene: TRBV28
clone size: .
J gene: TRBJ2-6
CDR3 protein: CASSRYSSGANVLTF